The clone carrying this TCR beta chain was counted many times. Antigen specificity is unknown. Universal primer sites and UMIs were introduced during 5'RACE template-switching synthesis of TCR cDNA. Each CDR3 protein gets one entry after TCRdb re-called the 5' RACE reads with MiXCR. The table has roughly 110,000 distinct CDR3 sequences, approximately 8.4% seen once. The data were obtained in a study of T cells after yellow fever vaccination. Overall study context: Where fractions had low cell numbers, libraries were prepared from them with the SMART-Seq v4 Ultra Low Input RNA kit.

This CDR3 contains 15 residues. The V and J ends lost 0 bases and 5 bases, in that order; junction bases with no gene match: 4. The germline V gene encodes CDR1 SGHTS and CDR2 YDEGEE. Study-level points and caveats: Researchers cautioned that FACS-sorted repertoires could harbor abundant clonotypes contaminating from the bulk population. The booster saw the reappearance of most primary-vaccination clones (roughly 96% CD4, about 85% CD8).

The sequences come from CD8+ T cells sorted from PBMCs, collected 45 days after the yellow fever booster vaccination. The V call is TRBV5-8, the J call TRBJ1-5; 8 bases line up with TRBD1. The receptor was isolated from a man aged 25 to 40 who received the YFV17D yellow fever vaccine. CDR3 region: CASSLGTGTDQPQHF. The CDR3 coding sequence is TGTGCCAGCAGCTTGGGGACAGGGACTGATCAGCCCCAGCATTTT.